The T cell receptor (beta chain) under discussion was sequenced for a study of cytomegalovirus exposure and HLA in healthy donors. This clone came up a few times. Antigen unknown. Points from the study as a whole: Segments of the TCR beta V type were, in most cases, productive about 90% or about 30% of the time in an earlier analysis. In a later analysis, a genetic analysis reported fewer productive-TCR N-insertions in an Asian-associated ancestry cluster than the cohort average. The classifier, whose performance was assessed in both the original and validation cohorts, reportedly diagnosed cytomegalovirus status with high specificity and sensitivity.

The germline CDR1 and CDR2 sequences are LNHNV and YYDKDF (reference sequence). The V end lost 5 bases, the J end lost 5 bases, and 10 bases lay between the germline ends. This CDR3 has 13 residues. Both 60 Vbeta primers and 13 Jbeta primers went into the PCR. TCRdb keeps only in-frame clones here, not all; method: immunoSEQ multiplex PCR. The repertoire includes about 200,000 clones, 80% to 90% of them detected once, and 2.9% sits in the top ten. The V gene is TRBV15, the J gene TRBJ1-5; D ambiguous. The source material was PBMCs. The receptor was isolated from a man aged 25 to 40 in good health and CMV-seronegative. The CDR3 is CATSRPQDQPQHF. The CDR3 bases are TGTGCCACCAGCCGCCCGCAGGATCAGCCCCAGCATTTT.